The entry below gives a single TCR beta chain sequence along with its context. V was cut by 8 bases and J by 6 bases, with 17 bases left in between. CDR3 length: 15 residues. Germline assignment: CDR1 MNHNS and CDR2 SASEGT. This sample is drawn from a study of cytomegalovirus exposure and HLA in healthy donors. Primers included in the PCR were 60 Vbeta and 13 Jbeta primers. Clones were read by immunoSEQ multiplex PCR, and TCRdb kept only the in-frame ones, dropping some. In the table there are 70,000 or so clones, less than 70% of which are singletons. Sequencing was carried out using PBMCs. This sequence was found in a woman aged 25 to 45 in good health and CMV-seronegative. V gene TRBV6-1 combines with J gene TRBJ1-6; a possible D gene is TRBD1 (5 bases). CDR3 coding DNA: TGTGCCAGCTCCAGGGCCCGGGCCCTTAATTCACCCCTCCACTTT. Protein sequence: CASSRARALNSPLHF.